This T cell receptor beta chain was identified during a study of T cells in Graves' hyperthyroidism and ophthalmopathy. Whole-study context: Peripheral blood sampling occurred at initial diagnosis, before any treatment.

V trimming: 3 bases; J trimming: 5 bases; junction bases outside the gene matches: 7. The CDR3 is made up of 15 amino acids. In germline, CDR1 is SGHTA, CDR2 FQGNSA. Worth noting for this clonotype: Its antigen remains unknown.

Study-wide findings and caveats: Clonotypes that were expanded in thyroid above 0.001 mostly appeared in blood too.

Using RNA transcripts as the source, TCR beta CDR3 regions were amplified. In the first-round RT-PCR of the TCR CDR3, the HTBI primer set was used. Using its own MiXCR run on the multiplex PCR reads, TCRdb lists one record per CDR3 protein. The table records some 490,000 distinct CDR3 sequences, approximately 23% of them present only once. The chain carries TRBV7-2 and TRBJ2-4; TRBD2 agrees at 7 bases. The source is a woman in her 70s with Graves' ophthalmopathy. Sample: blood. CDR3 DNA sequence: TGTGCCAGCAGCTTTTCTAGCGGAGGGGAAAACATTCAGTACTTC. The encoded protein is CASSFSSGGENIQYF.